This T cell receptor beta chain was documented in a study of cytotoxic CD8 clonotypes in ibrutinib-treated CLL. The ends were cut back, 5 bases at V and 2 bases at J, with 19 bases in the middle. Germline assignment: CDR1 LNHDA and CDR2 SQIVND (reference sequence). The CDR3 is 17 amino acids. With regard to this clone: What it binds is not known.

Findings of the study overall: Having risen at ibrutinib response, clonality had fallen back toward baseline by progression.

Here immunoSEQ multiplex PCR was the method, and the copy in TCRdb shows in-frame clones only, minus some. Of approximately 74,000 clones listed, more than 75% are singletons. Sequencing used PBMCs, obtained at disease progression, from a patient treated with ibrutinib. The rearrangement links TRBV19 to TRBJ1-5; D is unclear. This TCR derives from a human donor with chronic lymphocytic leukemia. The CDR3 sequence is CASSYSEGSRGNQPQHF. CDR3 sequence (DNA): TGTGCCAGTAGTTACTCAGAGGGATCTAGGGGCAATCAGCCCCAGCATTTT.